The TCR beta chain under discussion was sequenced for a study of technical replicates of blood from a handful of donors. Remarks on this clone: Relative to the germline gene, one junction end is altered; a read error may explain this.

TCRdb keeps only in-frame clones here, not all; method: immunoSEQ multiplex PCR. The sample has around 90,000 clones; around 94% are singletons. CDR3 size: 14 residues. Germline V gives CDR1 SSHAT, CDR2 FNYEAQ (reference sequence). Sequenced: T cells isolated from PBMCs. J is TRBJ2-2 and V is TRBV7-7; no reliable D call. The receptor comes from a human donor in good health. CDR3 protein: CASSLRQNTGELFF. CDR3 sequence (DNA): TGTGCTAGCAGCTTGCGGCAGAACACCGGGGAGCTGTTTTTT.